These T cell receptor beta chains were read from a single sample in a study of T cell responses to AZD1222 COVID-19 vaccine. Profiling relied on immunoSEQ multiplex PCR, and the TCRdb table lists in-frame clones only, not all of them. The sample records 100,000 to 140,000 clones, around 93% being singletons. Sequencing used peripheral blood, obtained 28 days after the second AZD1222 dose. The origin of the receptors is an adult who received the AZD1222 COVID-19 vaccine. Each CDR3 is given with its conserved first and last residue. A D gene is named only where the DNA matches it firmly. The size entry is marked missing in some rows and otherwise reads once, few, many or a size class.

DNA: TGTGCCAGCAGTTTACGTGGGGTTTATAATGGCTACACCTTC
CDR3: CASSLRGVYNGYTF
V: TRBV28
J: TRBJ1-2
D: .
size: .

DNA: TGTGCCAGCAGCTTAGCGGCGGGACAGGGAGGAAACATTCAGTACTTC
CDR3: CASSLAAGQGGNIQYF
V: TRBV7-2
J: TRBJ2-4
D: TRBD1
size: .

DNA: TGTGCCAGCTCACCACTGGAGGGGTATACGCAGTATTTT
CDR3: CASSPLEGYTQYF
V: TRBV18
J: TRBJ2-3
D: .
size: .

DNA: TGTGCCAGCACGCGTGATCAGGGGCGGGCAGTCTTAGGCGAGCAGTACTTC
CDR3: CASTRDQGRAVLGEQYF
V: TRBV27
J: TRBJ2-7
D: .
size: .

DNA: TGTGCCAGCAGCTTGGGACTCGGGACAGGGTTCTCCTACGAGCAGTACTTC
CDR3: CASSLGLGTGFSYEQYF
V: TRBV5-5
J: TRBJ2-7
D: TRBD1
size: .

DNA: TGTGCCAGCAGCCTTCTTTGGACTGAAGCTTTCTTT
CDR3: CASSLLWTEAFF
V: TRBV3-1/TRBV3-2
J: TRBJ1-1
D: .
size: .

DNA: TGTGCCATCAGCCCCCGACAGGGTGGCAACGTCGAGCAGTACTTC
CDR3: CAISPRQGGNVEQYF
V: TRBV10-3
J: TRBJ2-7
D: TRBD1
size: .

DNA: TGTGCCATCAGCCCCGGGACAGGGAGCAATCAGCCCCAGCATTTT
CDR3: CAISPGTGSNQPQHF
V: TRBV10-3
J: TRBJ1-5
D: TRBD1
size: .

DNA: TGCAGCGTCGAGCTGCGGGGGACGAACACTGAAGCTTTCTTT
CDR3: CSVELRGTNTEAFF
V: TRBV29-1
J: TRBJ1-1
D: .
size: .

DNA: TGTGCTAGTGGCCGCCGTGGGACAGGGGATCAGCCCCAGCATTTT
CDR3: CASGRRGTGDQPQHF
V: TRBV12-5
J: TRBJ1-5
D: TRBD1
size: .

DNA: TGTGCCAGCAGCTTAGAAGAACAGCTCGTGGTAGGTGGCTACACCTTC
CDR3: CASSLEEQLVVGGYTF
V: TRBV7-9
J: TRBJ1-2
D: .
size: .

DNA: TGTGCCAGCAGCGCGGGACAGGGGGGGACTGAAGCTTTCTTT
CDR3: CASSAGQGGTEAFF
V: TRBV11-3
J: TRBJ1-1
D: TRBD1
size: once

DNA: TGTGCCAGCAGTTTCGACAGATCTCTTGCTTCACCCCTCCACTTT
CDR3: CASSFDRSLASPLHF
V: TRBV28
J: TRBJ1-6
D: .
size: once

DNA: TGTGCCAGCAGTTACTCGGGGGCAGGGACCGGGGAGCTGTTTTTT
CDR3: CASSYSGAGTGELFF
V: TRBV6-5
J: TRBJ2-2
D: .
size: once

DNA: TGTGCCAGCTCTCCACAGGACAGGACTGGCTACACCTTC
CDR3: CASSPQDRTGYTF
V: TRBV18
J: TRBJ1-2
D: TRBD1
size: once

DNA: TGTGCCAGCGGGCGCGCTAGAGATCAGCCCCAGCATTTT
CDR3: CASGRARDQPQHF
V: TRBV6-5
J: TRBJ1-5
D: .
size: .

DNA: TGTGCCAGCAGCCCCCGGGGGATGAACACTGAAGCTTTCTTT
CDR3: CASSPRGMNTEAFF
V: TRBV7-8
J: TRBJ1-1
D: .
size: .

DNA: TGTGCCATCGGTGGAACAGGGGCGCGTGTCACTGAAGCTTTCTTT
CDR3: CAIGGTGARVTEAFF
V: TRBV2
J: TRBJ1-1
D: TRBD1
size: once

DNA: TGTGCCAGCAGCTTAACTCCTCGGACAGTAGATGGCTACACCTTC
CDR3: CASSLTPRTVDGYTF
V: TRBV7-2
J: TRBJ1-2
D: .
size: .

DNA: TGTGCCAGCAGCGTAGTGGGCAAACCCCAGAACTTC
CDR3: CASSVVGKPQNF
V: TRBV9
J: TRBJ2-5
D: .
size: .

DNA: TGTGCCTGGAGTCCCGGTCGATTGGTAGTAGAAGCTTTCTTT
CDR3: CAWSPGRLVVEAFF
V: TRBV30
J: TRBJ1-1
D: .
size: .

DNA: TGTGCCAGCAGTTATAGGGGGGAGGGGGCCCTCCACTTT
CDR3: CASSYRGEGALHF
V: TRBV6-6
J: TRBJ1-6
D: .
size: .

DNA: TGCGCCAGCAGCCCGTCCGAAAACACTGAAGCTTTCTTT
CDR3: CASSPSENTEAFF
V: TRBV5-1
J: TRBJ1-1
D: .
size: .

DNA: TGTGCCAGTAGTATAGGGACCACAGGGTATGCCTACAATGAGCAGTTCTTC
CDR3: CASSIGTTGYAYNEQFF
V: TRBV19
J: TRBJ2-1
D: .
size: .

DNA: TGTGCCAGCAGTAACATCCCGGACAGGGTAACAGATACGCAGTATTTT
CDR3: CASSNIPDRVTDTQYF
V: TRBV28
J: TRBJ2-3
D: TRBD1
size: once

DNA: TGTGCCAGCAGTGATGGGTTAATTGGCAATCAGCCCCAGCATTTT
CDR3: CASSDGLIGNQPQHF
V: TRBV2
J: TRBJ1-5
D: .
size: .

DNA: TGCGCCAGCAGCTTGGCTCGGACGGGGGTAGCTAATGAAAAACTGTTTTTT
CDR3: CASSLARTGVANEKLFF
V: TRBV5-1
J: TRBJ1-4
D: .
size: .

DNA: TGTGCCAGCAGCTTGTTTGCAGGAAATCAGCCCCAGCATTTT
CDR3: CASSLFAGNQPQHF
V: TRBV5-8
J: TRBJ1-5
D: .
size: once

DNA: TGTGCCAGAAGCGGCGGGACAGGACCCTACGAGCAGTACTTC
CDR3: CARSGGTGPYEQYF
V: TRBV5-3
J: TRBJ2-7
D: TRBD1
size: .

DNA: TGTGCCAGTAGTCCCGACAGGGGGATCTACAATGAGCAGTTCTTC
CDR3: CASSPDRGIYNEQFF
V: TRBV19
J: TRBJ2-1
D: TRBD1
size: .

DNA: TGCGCCAGCAGCCAAGGTCTGCGGCTCGCGGGGGCCCAGTACTTC
CDR3: CASSQGLRLAGAQYF
V: TRBV4-1
J: TRBJ2-5
D: TRBD2
size: .

DNA: TGTGCCAGCTCACCACCTGGTCAGAGTGAAAAACTGTTTTTT
CDR3: CASSPPGQSEKLFF
V: TRBV18
J: TRBJ1-4
D: .
size: .

DNA: TGCGCCAGCAGCTTAATCCAGGGGGCTAGCTATGGCTACACCTTC
CDR3: CASSLIQGASYGYTF
V: TRBV5-1
J: TRBJ1-2
D: TRBD1
size: .

DNA: TGTGCCTCCCACGGGGGGAGAACTCAGCCCCAGCATTTT
CDR3: CASHGGRTQPQHF
V: TRBV19
J: TRBJ1-5
D: .
size: .

DNA: TGTGCCAGCAGCTTAGGGCGGGAGAGTACTGAGCAGTTCTTC
CDR3: CASSLGRESTEQFF
V: TRBV7-2
J: TRBJ2-1
D: TRBD2
size: .

DNA: TGTGCCAGCAGCGGGGAATCGGCCGGGGAGCTGTTTTTT
CDR3: CASSGESAGELFF
V: TRBV2
J: TRBJ2-2
D: .
size: .

DNA: TGTGCCAGCAGTCACTCAGGAGCCCAGCATTTT
CDR3: CASSHSGAQHF
V: TRBV6-5
J: TRBJ1-5
D: .
size: few

DNA: TGCGCCAGCAGCCAAAGGGTCGACGGGGAGCTGTTTTTT
CDR3: CASSQRVDGELFF
V: TRBV5-1
J: TRBJ2-2
D: .
size: once

DNA: TGTGCCAGTAGTAGGCGGACTGAAGCTTTCTTT
CDR3: CASSRRTEAFF
V: TRBV19
J: TRBJ1-1
D: .
size: .

DNA: TGTGCCACCAGTGATCTAGCGGGGGGGGCTTGTTGTGCGGACAATGAGCAGTTCTTC
CDR3: CATSDLAGGACCADNEQFF
V: TRBV24-1
J: TRBJ2-1
D: TRBD2
size: .

DNA: TGTGCCAGCAGTTTAGAGGGGCTGTATGGCTATACCTTC
CDR3: CASSLEGLYGYTF
V: TRBV6-5
J: TRBJ1-2
D: .
size: once

DNA: TGTGCCAGCAGTCCCCAATACAATGAGCAGTTCTTC
CDR3: CASSPQYNEQFF
V: TRBV28
J: TRBJ2-1
D: .
size: .

DNA: TGTGCCAGCAGCTTAGACGCTAGCGGGGGGGTCCAAGAGACCCAGTACTTC
CDR3: CASSLDASGGVQETQYF
V: TRBV7-9
J: TRBJ2-5
D: TRBD2
size: .